A single sample gave rise to the 25 T cell receptor beta chains below, sequenced in a study of T and B cells in COVID-19 patients (dated by TCRdb to 2018 to 2021). The sequencing machine was an Illumina MiSeq. Multiplex PCR with BIOMED2 TRB-A/B primer pools was used to amplify TRB rearrangements. In TCRdb, the public reads were trimmed at Q25 with fastp and aligned with MiXCR, with productive beta chains retained. Rows merge per CDR3 protein into single entries with the most common DNA and genes. For this sample the table gives fewer than 15,000 distinct CDR3 sequences, of which over 25% were detected only once. The ten most abundant clones make up around 4% of the sample. Genomic DNA extracted from blood, in amounts of 250-500 ng, served as the starting material for amplifying TRB repertoires. The sample consisted of blood. The receptors stem from a human donor who had recovered from COVID-19.

This clonotype has more than one count but fewer than ten. V and J are TRBV6-6 and TRBJ2-7, with 11 bases aligning to TRBD1. CDR1 is MNHNY and CDR2 is SVGAGI in the germline V gene (reference sequence). This CDR3 contains 20 residues. The trim removed 0 bases at V and 6 bases at J, leaving 19 bases unmatched. The CDR3 is CASSYSSGTGGYGGLREQYF. In DNA form, the CDR3 reads TGTGCCAGCAGTTACTCATCGGGGACAGGGGGATATGGGGGCCTACGCGAGCAGTACTTC.

This clonotype was counted only a few times. J is TRBJ1-2 and V is TRBV28; TRBD1 is a possible D gene (6 bases). The CDR3 sequence is 16 residues long. Germline assignment: CDR1 MDHEN and CDR2 SYDVKM. V lost 3 bases and J 3 bases, leaving 17 bases between the germline ends. CDR3 loop: CASSFAERQDHYGYTF. The CDR3 DNA reads as TGTGCCAGCAGTTTCGCAGAGAGACAGGACCACTATGGCTACACCTTC.

The chain joins TRBV7-9 to TRBJ2-1; the match to TRBD2 covers 16 bases. V shed 8 bases and J 5 bases; nucleotides not matched to a gene: 0. The length of the CDR3 is 14 residues. Germline V gives CDR1 SEHNR, CDR2 FQNEAQ (reference sequence). CDR3 loop: CASGTSGGDNEQFF. DNA for the CDR3: TGTGCCAGCGGGACTAGCGGGGGGGACAATGAGCAGTTCTTC.

This clonotype came up a few times. The CDR3 sequence is CSAAHARETQYF. As DNA, the CDR3 is TGCAGTGCCGCGCACGCACGGGAGACCCAGTACTTC. The chain uses TRBV20-1 and TRBJ2-5; no clear D gene. Germline lookup yields CDR1 DFQATT and CDR2 SNEGSKA (reference sequence). The ends were cut back, 6 bases at V and 5 bases at J, with 13 bases in the middle. The CDR3 contains 12 residues.

V is TRBV18 and J is TRBJ2-4, with a tentative D call TRBD1 (6 bases). CDR3 length equals 19 residues. V lost 8 bases and J 0 bases, leaving 26 bases between the germline ends. The germline CDR1 and CDR2 sequences are KGHSH and LQKENI. CDR3 bases: TGTGCCAGCGCCGAGGATAAACTGACAGGTTTAATAGCCAAAAACATTCAGTACTTC. The encoded protein is CASAEDKLTGLIAKNIQYF.

Judged by abundance, this clonotype is medium-sized (0.01 to 0.1%). This sequence joins TRBV29-1 and TRBJ2-1; TRBD2 matches 7 bases. The CDR3 extends over 13 amino acids. V lost 7 bases, J lost 6 bases, and 9 bases stayed unmatched. Germline V gene sequence: CDR1 SQVTM, CDR2 ANQGSEA. The DNA of the CDR3 is TGCAGCGGATCCGGGACTATAGGCAATGAGCAGTTCTTC. Residues: CSGSGTIGNEQFF.

The J gene is TRBJ1-5, the V gene TRBV5-5, with no clear D. Trimming cost V 0 bases and J 1 base, with 11 bases left between them. Germline CDR1 and CDR2: SGHKS and YYEKEE (reference sequence). CDR3 size: 16 residues. The CDR3 protein is CASSLEGPASNQPQHF. The CDR3 DNA sequence: TGTGCCAGCAGCTTGGAAGGCCCCGCGAGCAATCAGCCCCAGCATTTT.

This clonotype is labeled as medium-sized (0.01 to 0.1%). The V gene is TRBV19, the J gene TRBJ2-1, with 7 bases lining up with TRBD1. Germline assignment: CDR1 LNHDA and CDR2 SQIVND (reference sequence). This CDR3 has 12 amino acids. The trim removed 10 bases at V and 12 bases at J, leaving 12 bases unmatched. CDR3 loop: CATVGFTGVQFF. The CDR3 coding sequence is TGTGCCACCGTGGGTTTCACAGGGGTGCAGTTCTTC.

The genes are TRBV20-1 and TRBJ1-2, with D possibly TRBD1 on 6 matching bases. Deletions cut 3 bases from V and 4 bases from J, with 21 bases between. Germline V lookup: CDR1 DFQATT, CDR2 SNEGSKA (reference sequence). This CDR3 has 16 residues. In nucleotides, the CDR3 is TGCAGTGCTAGGGTGCTCCGGGACATACGAGCCTATGGCTACACCTTC. Its protein product is CSARVLRDIRAYGYTF.

This clonotype came up many times. The chain has TRBV27 and TRBJ1-1, with no clear D. V was clipped by 3 bases and J by 4 bases, with 9 bases between them. CDR3 length: 13 residues. Germline V lookup: CDR1 MNHEY, CDR2 SMNVEV (reference sequence). Written as DNA, the CDR3 is TGTGCCAGCAGTTTTGGGAGCGGCACTGAAGCTTTCTTT. This codes for CASSFGSGTEAFF.

This clonotype qualifies as medium-sized. This rearrangement joins TRBV15 to TRBJ2-7; D could derive from TRBD1 or TRBD2 (5 bases each). Germline assignment: CDR1 LNHNV and CDR2 YYDKDF (reference sequence). The CDR3 runs to 13 residues. V was cut by 0 bases and J by 6 bases, with 9 bases left in between. The CDR3 is CATSRDGTGEQYF. In DNA form, the CDR3 reads TGTGCCACCAGCAGAGATGGGACGGGCGAGCAGTACTTC. Complete variable domain (other parts from reference TRBV15 and TRBJ2-7): DAMVIQNPRYQVTQFGKPVTLSCSQTLNHNVMYWYQQKSSQAPKLLFHYYDKDFNNEADTPDNFQSRRPNTSFCFLDIRSPGLGDTAMYLCATSRDGTGEQYFGPGTRLTVT.

J is TRBJ2-7 and V is TRBV19; 7 bases are a match to TRBD1. The germline gives CDR1 LNHDA, CDR2 SQIVND (reference sequence). The CDR3 loop spans 13 amino acids. V was clipped by 5 bases and J by 4 bases; unmatched bases: 5. This chain's CDR3 is CASSYRGAYEQYF. CDR3 in DNA: TGTGCCAGTAGTTACAGGGGCGCTTACGAGCAGTACTTC.

By share of the sample, this clonotype is medium-sized. This chain uses TRBV5-6 with TRBJ1-4; D is unclear. The CDR3 runs 16 residues. The V and J ends lost 4 bases and 8 bases respectively, with 21 bases between them. CDR1 and CDR2 (germline): SGHDT, YYEEEE. The CDR3 DNA sequence: TGTGCCAGCAGCGTTGCCGACATGGGTACGAGGGAAAAACTGTTTTTT. This encodes CASSVADMGTREKLFF.

This clonotype came up many times. The chain recombines TRBV12-3 or TRBV12-4 with TRBJ2-7; the D is unclear. This CDR3 has 13 amino acids. The ends were cut back, 3 bases at V and 0 bases at J, with 6 bases in the middle. In DNA, the CDR3 is TGTGCCAGCAGTTTCGGGTTCTCCTACGAGCAGTACTTC. As protein: CASSFGFSYEQYF.

This clonotype was recorded a few times. The rearrangement links TRBV5-6 to TRBJ1-5; D is unclear. V was cut by 4 bases and J by 4 bases, with 18 bases left in between. The V gene's germline CDR1 is SGHDT and CDR2 YYEEEE. This CDR3 is built from 16 residues. The DNA of the CDR3 is TGTGCCAGCAGCCGAACTCGGGCAGATCCTAATCAGCCCCAGCATTTT. Its protein product is CASSRTRADPNQPQHF.

The sample holds a few counts of this clonotype. This chain joins TRBV27 and TRBJ1-1; D is uncertain. Germline V gene data show CDR1 as MNHEY and CDR2 as SMNVEV (reference sequence). The CDR3 runs 13 residues. V lost 4 bases and J lost 1, with 7 bases in between. CDR3 region: CASSYGKNTEAFF. DNA of the CDR3: TGTGCCAGCAGTTATGGCAAGAACACTGAAGCTTTCTTT.

There are many counts of this clonotype. V is TRBV29-1 and J is TRBJ1-1; D remains unclear. CDR1 SQVTM and CDR2 ANQGSEA come from the germline V gene. V was trimmed by 4 bases and J by 5 bases, leaving 11 bases between them. The CDR3 runs to 12 residues. The CDR3 bases are TGCAGCGTTGCTAGGGTGGGAACTGAAGCTTTCTTT. Translating it yields CSVARVGTEAFF.

The rearrangement joins TRBV18 to TRBJ1-2, with 8 bases fitting TRBD1. CDR1 is KGHSH and CDR2 is LQKENI in the germline V gene. J gave up 8 bases and V 2 bases, and 10 bases lay outside the gene matches. CDR3 length: 15 residues. CDR3 nucleotide sequence: TGTGCCAGCTCACCAGACAGGGGCAGGGCGGAGGGCTACACCTTC. Translating gives CASSPDRGRAEGYTF. Filled out from reference TRBV18 and TRBJ1-2, the complete variable domain reads NAGVMQNPRHLVRRRGQEARLRCSPMKGHSHVYWYRQLPEEGLKFMVYLQKENIIDESGMPKERFSAEFPKEGPSILRIQQVVRGDSAAYFCASSPDRGRAEGYTFGSGTRLTVV.

This clonotype qualifies as medium-sized. This chain connects TRBV27 to TRBJ2-5; maybe TRBD1 (7 bases). V shed 3 bases and J shed 2 bases, with 13 bases lying between them. Germline lookup yields CDR1 MNHEY and CDR2 SMNVEV (reference sequence). The CDR3 runs to 15 residues. Here the CDR3 reads CASSFQGGGQETQYF. The CDR3 DNA is TGTGCCAGCAGTTTCCAGGGGGGTGGTCAAGAGACCCAGTACTTC.

In its sample, this clonotype was seen many times. The chain uses TRBV6-5 and TRBJ2-5, with D perhaps TRBD1 or TRBD2 (5 bases each). Trimming removed 0 bases at V and 2 bases at J, with 10 bases between. Looked up from germline, CDR1 is MNHEY and CDR2 is SVGAGI. The CDR3 is made up of 15 amino acids. The CDR3 is CASSYSIGAQETQYF. CDR3 coding DNA: TGTGCCAGCAGTTACTCGATCGGGGCGCAAGAGACCCAGTACTTC.

By frequency in the sample, this clonotype is medium-sized. The CDR3 region is CASSPTGYMAYNEQFF. CDR3 nucleotides: TGTGCCAGCAGTCCGACAGGCTATATGGCCTACAATGAGCAGTTCTTC. The chain couples TRBV6-6 to TRBJ2-1; tentative D call: TRBD1 (6 bases). V shed 5 bases and J shed 2 bases, with 16 bases lying between them. The germline V gene encodes CDR1 MNHNY and CDR2 SVGAGI (reference sequence). The CDR3 runs to 16 residues.

The rearrangement links TRBV10-3 to TRBJ1-6; D ambiguous. CDR3 length: 14 amino acids. V lost 0 bases, J lost 5 bases, and 5 bases lay in between. The germline V gene encodes CDR1 ENHRY and CDR2 SYGVKD. CDR3 region: CAISESGNNSPLHF. Here the CDR3 DNA reads TGTGCCATCAGTGAGTCGGGAAATAATTCACCCCTCCACTTT.

The DNA of the CDR3 is TGTGCCAGCAGTTACAGGGATAGAGGCACTGAAGCTTTCTTT. It encodes CASSYRDRGTEAFF. The rearrangement uses TRBV5-4 and TRBJ1-1, with a possible D match to TRBD1 (6 bases). V shed 5 bases and J shed 4 bases, with 15 bases lying between them. Germline V lookup: CDR1 SGHNT, CDR2 YYREEE (reference sequence). The CDR3 loop spans 14 amino acids.

Comments on this clonotype: Germline and junction disagree at one end, which may indicate a read error. The chain uses TRBV5-1 and TRBJ2-2; possible D gene TRBD1, 5 bases. This CDR3 is 14 amino acids long. Germline values: CDR1 SGHRS, CDR2 YFSETQ. CDR3 in amino acids: CASSQAQGTGELFF. CDR3 nucleotides: TGTGCCAGCAGCCAGGCCCAGGGTACCGGGGAGCTGTTTTTT.

This chain connects TRBV19 to TRBJ1-5, with TRBD1 matching over 10 bases. The CDR3 runs 19 residues. With 6 bases clipped from V and 4 bases from J, the junction kept 18 bases outside the gene matches. CDR1 is LNHDA and CDR2 is SQIVND in the germline V gene (reference sequence). The chain's CDR3 is CASRPLLGDRGRNNQPQHF. CDR3 nucleotides: TGTGCCAGTAGGCCCCTTCTAGGAGACAGGGGGCGTAATAATCAGCCCCAGCATTTT. The complete variable domain, with remaining parts taken from reference TRBV19 and TRBJ1-5, reads DGGITQSPKYLFRKEGQNVTLSCEQNLNHDAMYWYRQDPGQGLRLIYYSQIVNDFQKGDIAEGYSVSREKKESFPLTVTSAQKNPTAFYLCASRPLLGDRGRNNQPQHFGDGTRLSIL.